The next 27 T cell receptor beta chains were all read from a single sample in a study of blood T cell repertoires in COVID-19. Using immunoSEQ multiplex PCR, the repertoire was profiled, and TCRdb retains in-frame clones only, with some absent. The sample includes 130,000 or so clones, about four fifths of them seen just once. Sequencing input: peripheral blood. The receptors were sampled from a woman of 80 years or more with acute or convalescent COVID-19.

The rearrangement uses TRBV28 and TRBJ1-2; no clear D gene. CDR3 size: 13 residues. V was clipped by 1 base and J by 8 bases, with 11 bases between them. CDR1 is MDHEN, CDR2 SYDVKM, per germline. CDR3 sequence: CASSLLLSRGYTF. Written as DNA, the CDR3 is TGTGCCAGCAGTTTATTACTGTCACGGGGCTACACCTTC.

This chain joins TRBV7-9 and TRBJ2-7, with TRBD2 as a possible D gene (7 bases). V lost 5 bases and J 4 bases, leaving 15 bases between the germline ends. CDR1 is SEHNR and CDR2 is FQNEAQ in the germline V gene (reference sequence). The CDR3 contains 14 residues. In DNA, the CDR3 is TGTGCCAGCAGCCCCACGGGGGGCGCTTACGAGCAGTACTTC. It codes for CASSPTGGAYEQYF. Looking up the rest from reference TRBV7-9 and TRBJ2-7 gives the full variable domain: DTGVSQNPRHKITKRGQNVTFRCDPISEHNRLYWYRQTLGQGPEFLTYFQNEAQLEKSRLLSDRFSAERPKGSFSTLEIQRTEQGDSAMYLCASSPTGGAYEQYFGPGTRLTVT.

V usage is TRBV30 and J usage is TRBJ2-7; D might be TRBD1 (6 bases). V was cut by 5 bases and J by 3 bases, with 11 bases left in between. Germline V lookup: CDR1 GTSNPN, CDR2 SVGIG (reference sequence). The CDR3 runs to 12 residues. CDR3 residues: CAWARDNYEQYF. Here the CDR3 DNA reads TGTGCCTGGGCCCGGGACAACTACGAGCAGTACTTC. Filled out from reference TRBV30 and TRBJ2-7, the complete variable domain reads SQTIHQWPATLVQPVGSPLSLECTVEGTSNPNLYWYRQAAGRGLQLLFYSVGIGQISSEVPQNLSASRPQDRQFILSSKKLLLSDSGFYLCAWARDNYEQYFGPGTRLTVT.

CDR3 sequence reads: CASSLAGTGSTEAFF. For the CDR3, the DNA is TGTGCCAGCTCACTCGCCGGGACAGGGAGTACTGAAGCTTTCTTT. The V gene is TRBV18, the J gene TRBJ1-1, with 9 bases matching TRBD1. J was trimmed by 5 bases and V by 4 bases; bases with no gene match: 8. CDR3 length: 15 amino acids. Germline-derived CDR1 and CDR2 are KGHSH and LQKENI.

This chain uses TRBV6-2 or TRBV6-3 with TRBJ2-7; 7 bases are a match to TRBD1. V lost 1 base and J lost 0; bases outside the gene matches: 9. The length of the CDR3 is 17 residues. Looked up from germline, CDR1 is MNHEY and CDR2 is SVGEGT. The CDR3 is CASSYYFRDSFSYEQYF. In nucleotides, the CDR3 is TGTGCCAGCAGTTACTACTTCCGGGACAGTTTCTCCTACGAGCAGTACTTC.

The J gene is TRBJ1-4, the V gene TRBV15; no clear D. From germline, CDR1 is LNHNV and CDR2 YYDKDF (reference sequence). This CDR3 is 12 amino acids long. Trimming pared 5 bases from V and 8 bases from J, leaving 9 bases between. Here the CDR3 reads CATSGMREKLFF. The DNA of the CDR3 is TGTGCCACCAGCGGTATGAGGGAAAAACTGTTTTTT.

The chain joins TRBV7-2 to TRBJ2-6; the D is unclear. Trimming removed 4 bases from V and 0 bases from J, with 10 bases in between. From germline, CDR1 is SGHTA and CDR2 FQGNSA. The CDR3 covers 16 residues. CDR3 in amino acids: CASSSRPGSGANVLTF. The CDR3 DNA follows: TGTGCCAGCAGCTCCAGGCCAGGCTCTGGGGCCAACGTCCTGACTTTC.

V is TRBV5-1 and J is TRBJ1-5; D may be TRBD1 (5 bases). Trimming took off 0 bases at V and 4 bases at J, with 17 bases between the two ends. This CDR3 is 17 amino acids long. Germline values: CDR1 SGHRS, CDR2 YFSETQ. CDR3 sequence (DNA): TGCGCCAGCAGCTTGGGATGGGGCCCAAATGAAAATCAGCCCCAGCATTTT. Residues: CASSLGWGPNENQPQHF.

The V gene is TRBV7-9, the J gene TRBJ2-7; D perhaps matches TRBD2 (6 bases). The V gene's germline CDR1 is SEHNR and CDR2 FQNEAQ (reference sequence). The germline V and J ends were trimmed by 3 bases and 1 base, with 16 bases remaining between them. CDR3 length: 16 amino acids. In DNA form, the CDR3 reads TGTGCCAGCAGCTTTGGGGGGACGGATCCTTCCTACGAGCAGTACTTC. Its translation: CASSFGGTDPSYEQYF.

This clone was seen more than once but under ten times. This rearrangement joins TRBV7-2 to TRBJ1-1; D is ambiguous. Trimming took 2 bases from V and 1 from J, leaving 5 bases between them. The CDR3 is made up of 13 amino acids. Germline CDR1 is SGHTA and CDR2 is FQGNSA. The CDR3 region is CASSLNRNTEAFF. The CDR3 DNA reads TGTGCCAGCAGCTTAAATAGGAACACTGAAGCTTTCTTT.

This chain links TRBV3-1 (or the pseudogene TRBV3-2) with TRBJ1-4; 7 bases are a match to TRBD1. CDR3 size: 15 residues. The germline CDR1 and CDR2 sequences are LGHDT and YNNKEL (reference sequence). The trim removed 3 bases at V and 4 bases at J, leaving 5 bases unmatched. The chain's CDR3 is CASSHLGGSNEKLFF. CDR3 DNA sequence: TGTGCCAGCAGCCATCTAGGGGGCAGTAATGAAAAACTGTTTTTT.

Points on this clone: Other DNA sequences in this specimen translate into the identical CDR3. The V and J genes are TRBV5-1 and TRBJ2-1; TRBD1 aligns across 8 bases. This CDR3 is built from 15 residues. The ends lost 3 bases at V and 3 bases at J; junction bases unmatched: 5. Germline V gene lookup returns CDR1 SGHRS and CDR2 YFSETQ. CDR3 bases: TGCGCCAGCAGCTCCGACAGGGGCTACTACAATGAGCAGTTCTTC. This codes for CASSSDRGYYNEQFF.

The chain joins TRBV15 to TRBJ2-1; 9 bases line up with TRBD2. This CDR3 is 17 amino acids long. With V trimmed by 2 bases and J by 6 bases, 11 bases remained unmatched. Germline assignment: CDR1 LNHNV and CDR2 YYDKDF (reference sequence). This CDR3 reads CATSRSESGGLFNEQFF. The CDR3 nucleotides are TGTGCCACCAGCAGATCCGAGAGCGGGGGGCTCTTCAATGAGCAGTTCTTC.

This clone was seen more than once but under ten times. This sequence joins TRBV7-2 and TRBJ2-7, with a weak D call TRBD2 (7 bases). V was pared by 5 bases and J by 1 base, with 15 bases between. The CDR3 has 15 residues. Germline V lookup: CDR1 SGHTA, CDR2 FQGNSA. CDR3 protein: CASSRRGGSSYEQYF. The CDR3 DNA is TGTGCCAGCAGCAGGAGGGGGGGGTCGTCCTACGAGCAGTACTTC.

V usage is TRBV9 and J usage is TRBJ1-2; D uncertain. This CDR3 contains 14 residues. From germline, CDR1 is SGDLS and CDR2 YYNGEE. With 2 bases removed from V and 0 bases from J, the gap between germline ends came to 8 bases. The CDR3 is CASSVDITNYGYTF. Here the CDR3 DNA reads TGTGCCAGCAGCGTTGACATAACTAACTATGGCTACACCTTC.

The chain uses TRBV6-6 and TRBJ2-4; TRBD1 aligns across 10 bases. The CDR3 loop spans 16 amino acids. Germline loops: CDR1 MNHNY, CDR2 SVGAGI (reference sequence). Trimming removed 5 bases from V and 8 bases from J; junction bases left unmatched: 12. CDR3 DNA: TGTGCCAGCAGTCGCCAGGACAGGGGGGAGTTTTACATTCAGTACTTC. The encoded protein is CASSRQDRGEFYIQYF.

This clone was counted ten times or more. The chain uses TRBV2 and TRBJ1-2, with D perhaps TRBD1 (5 bases). Trimming pared 6 bases from V and 6 bases from J, leaving 17 bases between. The CDR3 contains 14 residues. Per germline, CDR1 SNHLY and CDR2 FYNNEI. The CDR3, as DNA: TGTGCCAGCAGCCCCCGGAGGGACGTGGATGGCTACACCTTC. Translation: CASSPRRDVDGYTF.

The CDR3 sequence: CASSPSGPRGKSGYTF. Here the CDR3 DNA reads TGTGCCAGCAGCCCGTCCGGGCCTCGAGGGAAGAGTGGCTACACCTTC. The V gene is TRBV7-9, the J gene TRBJ1-2; D unresolved. V lost 5 bases and J 7 bases, leaving 23 bases between the germline ends. Germline CDR1 SEHNR, CDR2 FQNEAQ (reference sequence). The CDR3 sequence is 16 residues long.

This chain links TRBV20-1 with TRBJ1-6, with a weak D call TRBD1 (5 bases). The length of the CDR3 is 15 residues. CDR1 and CDR2 from the germline V gene are DFQATT and SNEGSKA (reference sequence). V was pared by 3 bases and J by 4 bases, with 13 bases between. The CDR3 DNA reads as TGCAGTGCTAGTCCGGGACTGTCTTATAATTCACCCCTCCACTTT. Protein: CSASPGLSYNSPLHF.

The chain carries TRBV12-3 or TRBV12-4 and TRBJ1-1; TRBD1 matches 8 bases. V was clipped by 5 bases and J by 11 bases; unmatched bases: 10. This CDR3 has 13 amino acids. CDR3 loop: CASSRGQAGSAFF. As DNA, the CDR3 is TGTGCCAGCAGTCGGGGACAGGCCGGGAGCGCTTTCTTT.

Remarks on this clone: At the DNA level, this CDR3 is encoded by other sequences in the same sample as well. The chain carries TRBV5-1 and TRBJ1-1; TRBD1 aligns across 8 bases. In germline, CDR1 is SGHRS, CDR2 YFSETQ. This CDR3 is built from 14 residues. V shed 4 bases and J 1 base; nucleotides not matched to a gene: 3. The CDR3 loop is CASSLGQENTEAFF. CDR3 DNA sequence: TGCGCCAGCAGCCTGGGACAGGAGAACACTGAAGCTTTCTTT.

CDR3 nucleotide sequence: TGTGCCAGGAGGACAGGGCGGCATGGAAACACCATATATTTT. Encoded protein: CARRTGRHGNTIYF. The chain couples TRBV27 to TRBJ1-3; 8 bases map to TRBD1. The CDR3 is 14 amino acids. From germline, CDR1 is MNHEY and CDR2 SMNVEV (reference sequence). After removal of 9 bases from V and 3 bases from J, the junction contained 7 bases not matched to a gene.

The chain combines TRBV9 with TRBJ2-3; D is perhaps TRBD2 (6 bases). This CDR3 is built from 16 residues. V was trimmed by 3 bases and J by 5 bases, leaving 19 bases between them. CDR1 is SGDLS, CDR2 YYNGEE, per germline. The CDR3 DNA reads as TGTGCCAGCAGCGACCCAATAGAGGGCGGGATAGATACGCAGTATTTT. Translating it yields CASSDPIEGGIDTQYF.

This chain uses TRBV3-1 (or the pseudogene TRBV3-2) with TRBJ2-6, with a tentative D call TRBD2 (5 bases). The V end was cut by 4 bases, the J end by 3 bases, with 16 bases between. Germline V CDR1 and CDR2: LGHDT, YNNKEL (reference sequence). The CDR3 has 17 residues. The CDR3 loop is CASSPEGLSGGANVLTF. DNA of the CDR3: TGTGCCAGCAGCCCCGAGGGTTTATCCGGTGGGGCCAACGTCCTGACTTTC.

The chain recombines TRBV9 with TRBJ2-2; D is perhaps TRBD2 (5 bases). With 0 bases removed from V and 0 bases from J, the gap between germline ends came to 6 bases. The CDR3 extends over 15 amino acids. CDR1 and CDR2 from the germline V gene are SGDLS and YYNGEE. Written as DNA, the CDR3 is TGTGCCAGCAGCGTAGGCGGGTCGAACACCGGGGAGCTGTTTTTT. It translates to CASSVGGSNTGELFF.

CDR3 amino acids: CASSFSGEVSSGYTF. CDR3 DNA sequence: TGTGCCAGCAGTTTTAGCGGGGAAGTCTCCTCTGGCTACACCTTC. The chain recombines TRBV6-2 or TRBV6-3 with TRBJ1-2; D not certain. Germline CDR1 is MNHEY and CDR2 is SVGEGT. V lost 4 bases to trimming and J lost 7 bases, with 19 bases between them. There are 15 residues in the CDR3.

The V gene is TRBV3-1 (or the pseudogene TRBV3-2), the J gene TRBJ1-5, with D tentatively TRBD1 (5 bases). Germline loops: CDR1 LGHDT, CDR2 YNNKEL (reference sequence). The CDR3 runs to 18 residues. Trimming stripped 0 bases from V and 0 bases from J, with 15 bases between. CDR3 bases: TGTGCCAGCAGCCAAGATCGTTGGGACTCTAATAGCAATCAGCCCCAGCATTTT. Its protein is CASSQDRWDSNSNQPQHF.